Reported below is one T cell receptor (beta chain). Germline CDR1 SGHVS, CDR2 FNYEAQ. V was trimmed by 1 base and J by 4 bases, leaving 12 bases between them. This CDR3 has 15 residues. This sample is part of a study of control samples from healthy donors and cancer patients. Assay: immunoSEQ multiplex PCR; the TCRdb copy retains only in-frame clones and omits some. Of around 130,000 clones listed, roughly 88% are singletons. The rearrangement joins TRBV7-6 to TRBJ2-3; D is ambiguous. This TCR was sampled from a man aged 45-65 years in good health. Material: blood. This CDR3 reads CASSLEIGVADTQYF. Here the CDR3 DNA reads TGTGCCAGCAGCTTAGAGATTGGGGTAGCAGATACGCAGTATTTT.